This TCR beta chain was documented in a study of blood T cells in healthy people across ages. V gave up 9 bases and J gave up 1 base, with 12 bases separating them. Germline lookup yields CDR1 SGHTA and CDR2 FQGNSA. CDR3 length: 13 amino acids. A second roughly 6 to 12 cycle PCR used barcoded and J-beta primers. In TCRdb, the 5' RACE reads were re-called with MiXCR into one record per CDR3 protein. The repertoire includes roughly 700,000 distinct CDR3 sequences, approximately 50% of them detected once, and around a third sits in the top ten. Caucasian individuals from Russia who were healthy and aged roughly 6 to 95 acted as donors.

The TCR was taken from a woman in her fifties or sixties in good health. This chain links TRBV7-2 with TRBJ2-5; D uncertain. The sequencing sample was made of blood. CDR3 nucleotides: TGTGCCAGTAGGGCCTTACTCCAAGAGACCCAGTACTTC. It encodes CASRALLQETQYF.